Given below is one T cell receptor beta chain in context. The table came from immunoSEQ multiplex PCR; TCRdb's copy has only in-frame clones and leaves some out. The sample includes 50,000 or so clones, around nine tenths of them seen just once. V lost 3 bases to trimming and J lost 4 bases; unmatched junction nucleotides: 3. The CDR3 runs 15 residues. Germline V gene sequence: CDR1 GTSNPN, CDR2 SVGIG (reference sequence). These data are taken from a study of T cell responses to AZD1222 COVID-19 vaccine. The chain employs TRBV30 and TRBJ2-1, with TRBD2 identical over 13 bases. This sample comprised peripheral blood, obtained on day 0 of AZD1222 vaccination. The clonotype was recovered from an adult in good health. CDR3 amino acids: CAWSPTSGRYNEQFF. For the CDR3, the DNA is TGTGCCTGGAGCCCGACTAGCGGGAGGTACAATGAGCAGTTCTTC.